A selection of T cell receptor beta chains follows, all from one sample in a study of T cell responses to AZD1222 COVID-19 vaccine. Clones were read by immunoSEQ multiplex PCR, and TCRdb kept only the in-frame ones, dropping some. The table has about 160,000 clones, over 80% seen once. Source: peripheral blood, taken on day 0 of AZD1222 vaccination. These receptors all come from an adult in good health. The CDR3 runs from the conserved cysteine through the conserved F or W. D genes are given only for firm matches. The size of a clone is reported for some rows only, either as once, few or many, or as a class for expanded clones.

>TRBJ2-7|TRBD1|.|TRBV7-6
CASSLEGGVDYEQYF
TGTGCCAGCAGCTTAGAAGGGGGCGTGGACTACGAGCAGTACTTC
>TRBJ1-6|.|.|TRBV9
CASSPRNNSPLHF
TGTGCCAGCAGCCCTAGGAATAATTCACCCCTCCACTTT
>TRBJ1-1|.|.|TRBV29-1
CSASFPNTEAFF
TGCAGCGCCTCGTTCCCTAACACTGAAGCTTTCTTT
>TRBJ2-2|.|.|TRBV9
CASSVATAEAQNTGELFF
TGTGCCAGCAGCGTAGCTACTGCGGAGGCCCAGAACACCGGGGAGCTGTTTTTT
>TRBJ1-1|.|.|TRBV30
CAWSVSGGTEAFF
TGTGCCTGGAGTGTATCGGGGGGTACTGAAGCTTTCTTT
>TRBJ2-5|.|few|TRBV11-3
CASSKEGGRETQYF
TGTGCCAGCAGCAAAGAGGGGGGGCGAGAGACCCAGTACTTC
>TRBJ2-7|.|.|TRBV15
CATSRDYSGEQYF
TGTGCCACCAGCAGAGATTATTCAGGTGAGCAGTACTTC
>TRBJ2-7|TRBD2|.|TRBV5-6
CASSRGLAGSSYEQYF
TGTGCCAGCAGCCGAGGACTAGCGGGAAGCTCCTACGAGCAGTACTTC
>TRBJ2-1|TRBD2|.|TRBV2
CASTDSGIADEQFF
TGTGCCAGCACTGATAGCGGGATTGCTGATGAGCAGTTCTTC
>TRBJ2-1|TRBD2|.|TRBV18
CASSPPGLAVYNEQFF
TGTGCCAGCTCTCCCCCCGGACTAGCGGTCTACAATGAGCAGTTCTTC
>TRBJ2-1|TRBD2|.|TRBV29-1
CSCSGARSYNEQFF
TGCAGCTGCAGCGGGGCTCGCTCCTACAATGAGCAGTTCTTC
>TRBJ2-3|TRBD1|.|TRBV5-1
CASSLAGGAGIDTQYF
TGCGCCAGCAGCTTGGCAGGGGGCGCGGGGATCGATACGCAGTATTTT
>TRBJ1-1|.|.|TRBV19
CASTGGDTEAFF
TGTGCCAGTACCGGAGGGGACACTGAAGCTTTCTTT
>TRBJ2-1|TRBD2|.|TRBV12-5
CASGLGGPRQFF
TGTGCTAGTGGCCTGGGAGGGCCGAGGCAGTTCTTC
>TRBJ2-7|.|once|TRBV9
CASSVGPDSRTLYEQYF
TGTGCCAGCAGCGTAGGCCCCGACAGCCGAACCCTCTACGAGCAGTACTTC
>TRBJ1-4|.|.|TRBV5-5
CASSLSQEKLFF
TGTGCCAGCAGCTTGTCCCAGGAAAAACTGTTTTTT